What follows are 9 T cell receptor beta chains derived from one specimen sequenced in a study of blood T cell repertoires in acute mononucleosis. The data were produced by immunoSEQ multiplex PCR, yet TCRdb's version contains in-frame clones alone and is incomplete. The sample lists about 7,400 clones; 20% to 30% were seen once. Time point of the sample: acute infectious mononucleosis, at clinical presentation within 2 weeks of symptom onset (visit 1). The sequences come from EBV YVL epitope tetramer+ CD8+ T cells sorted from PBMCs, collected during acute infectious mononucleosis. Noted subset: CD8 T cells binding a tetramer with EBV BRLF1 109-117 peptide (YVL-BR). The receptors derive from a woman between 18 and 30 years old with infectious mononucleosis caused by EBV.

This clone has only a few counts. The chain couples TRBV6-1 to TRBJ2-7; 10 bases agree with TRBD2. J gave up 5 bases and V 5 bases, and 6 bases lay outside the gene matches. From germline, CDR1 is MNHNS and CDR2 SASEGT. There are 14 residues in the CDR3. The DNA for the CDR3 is TGTGCCAGCAGTTTAGCGGGAGGAGGAAACGAGCAGTACTTC. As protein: CASSLAGGGNEQYF.

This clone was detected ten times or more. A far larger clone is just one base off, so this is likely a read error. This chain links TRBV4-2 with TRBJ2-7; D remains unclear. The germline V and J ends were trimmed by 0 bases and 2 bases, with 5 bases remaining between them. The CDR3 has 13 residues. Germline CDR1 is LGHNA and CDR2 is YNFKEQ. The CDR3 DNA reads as TGTGCCAGCAGCCAAGAGTGGGCCTACGAGCAGTACTTC. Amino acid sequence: CASSQEWAYEQYF.

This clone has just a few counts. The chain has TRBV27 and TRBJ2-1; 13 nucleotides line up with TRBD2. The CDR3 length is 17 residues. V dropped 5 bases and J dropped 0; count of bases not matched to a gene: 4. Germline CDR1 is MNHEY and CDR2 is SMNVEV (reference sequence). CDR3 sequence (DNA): TGTGCCAGCAGTGGACTAGCGGGAGCGGGCTCCTACAATGAGCAGTTCTTC. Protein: CASSGLAGAGSYNEQFF.

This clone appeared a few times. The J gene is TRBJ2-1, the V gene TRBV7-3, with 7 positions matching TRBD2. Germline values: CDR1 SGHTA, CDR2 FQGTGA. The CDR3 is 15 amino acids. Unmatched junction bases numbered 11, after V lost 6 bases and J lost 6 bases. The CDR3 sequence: CASSATSVLPNEQFF. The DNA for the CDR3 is TGTGCCAGCAGTGCAACTAGCGTACTCCCCAATGAGCAGTTCTTC.

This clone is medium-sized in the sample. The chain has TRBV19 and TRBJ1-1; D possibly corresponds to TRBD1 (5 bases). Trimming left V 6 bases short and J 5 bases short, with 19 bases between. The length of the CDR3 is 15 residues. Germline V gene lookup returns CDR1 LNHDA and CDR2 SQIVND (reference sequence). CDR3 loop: CASRPLFGAGTEAFF. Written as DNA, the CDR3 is TGTGCCAGTAGACCTCTATTTGGGGCTGGGACTGAAGCTTTCTTT.

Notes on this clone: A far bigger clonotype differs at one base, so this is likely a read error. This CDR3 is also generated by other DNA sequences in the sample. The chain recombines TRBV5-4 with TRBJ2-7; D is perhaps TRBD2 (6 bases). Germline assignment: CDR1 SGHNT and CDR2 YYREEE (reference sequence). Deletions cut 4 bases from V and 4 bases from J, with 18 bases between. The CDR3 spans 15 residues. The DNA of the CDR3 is TGTGCCAGCAGCCCGGGAACGGGGGAAGGGTACGAGCAGTACTTC. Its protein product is CASSPGTGEGYEQYF.

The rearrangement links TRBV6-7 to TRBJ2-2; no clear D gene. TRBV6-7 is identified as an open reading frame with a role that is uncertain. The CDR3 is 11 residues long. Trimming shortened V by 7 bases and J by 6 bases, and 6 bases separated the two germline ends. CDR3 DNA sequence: TGTGCCAGCACTATCCCCGGGGAGCTGTTTTTT. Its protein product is CASTIPGELFF.

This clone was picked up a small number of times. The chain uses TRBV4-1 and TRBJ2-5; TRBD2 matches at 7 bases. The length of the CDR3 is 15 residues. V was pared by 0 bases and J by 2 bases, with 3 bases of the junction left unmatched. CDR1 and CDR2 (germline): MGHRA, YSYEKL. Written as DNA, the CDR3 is TGCGCCAGCAGCCAAGATGGGGGGGAACAAGAGACCCAGTACTTC. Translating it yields CASSQDGGEQETQYF.

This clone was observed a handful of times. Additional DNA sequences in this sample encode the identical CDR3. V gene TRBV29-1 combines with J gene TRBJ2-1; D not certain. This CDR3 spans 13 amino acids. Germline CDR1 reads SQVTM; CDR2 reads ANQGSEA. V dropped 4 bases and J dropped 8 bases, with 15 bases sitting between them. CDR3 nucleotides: TGCAGCGTTGGTCAGGCCCTTTACTATGAGCAGTTCTTC. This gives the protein CSVGQALYYEQFF.